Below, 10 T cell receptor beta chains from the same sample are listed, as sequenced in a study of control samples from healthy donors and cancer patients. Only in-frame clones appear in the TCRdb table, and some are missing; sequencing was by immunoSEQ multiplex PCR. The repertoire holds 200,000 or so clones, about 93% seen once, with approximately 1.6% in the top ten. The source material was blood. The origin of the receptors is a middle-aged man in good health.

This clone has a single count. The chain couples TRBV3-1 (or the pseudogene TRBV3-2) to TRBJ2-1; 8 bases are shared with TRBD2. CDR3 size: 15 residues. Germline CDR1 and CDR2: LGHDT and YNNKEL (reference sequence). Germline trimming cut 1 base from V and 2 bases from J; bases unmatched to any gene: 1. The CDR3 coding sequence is TGTGCCAGCAGCCAAGGCGGGGGGACCTACAATGAGCAGTTCTTC. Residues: CASSQGGGTYNEQFF.

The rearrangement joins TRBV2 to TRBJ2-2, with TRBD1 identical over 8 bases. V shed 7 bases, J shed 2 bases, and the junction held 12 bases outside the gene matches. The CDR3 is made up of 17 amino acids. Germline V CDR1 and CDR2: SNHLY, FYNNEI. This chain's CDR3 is CASIAGQGPFNTGELFF. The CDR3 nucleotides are TGTGCCAGCATCGCTGGACAGGGACCTTTCAACACCGGGGAGCTGTTTTTT.

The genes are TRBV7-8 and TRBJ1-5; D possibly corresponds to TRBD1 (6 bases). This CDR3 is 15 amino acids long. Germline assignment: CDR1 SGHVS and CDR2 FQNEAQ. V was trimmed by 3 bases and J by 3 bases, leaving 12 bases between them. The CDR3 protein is CASSFRTDPNQPQHF. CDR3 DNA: TGTGCCAGCAGCTTTAGGACAGACCCCAATCAGCCCCAGCATTTT.

In DNA, the CDR3 is TGCGCCAGCAGCTTGTGGGCTGACACCGGGGAGCTGTTTTTT. Protein: CASSLWADTGELFF. The J gene is TRBJ2-2, the V gene TRBV5-1; D is uncertain. The germline gives CDR1 SGHRS, CDR2 YFSETQ. The CDR3 sequence is 14 residues long. V lost 1 base to trimming and J lost 3 bases, with 7 bases between them. Variable domain in full (rest from reference TRBV5-1 and TRBJ2-2): KAGVTQTPRYLIKTRGQQVTLSCSPISGHRSVSWYQQTPGQGLQFLFEYFSETQRNKGNFPGRFSGRQFSNSRSEMNVSTLELGDSALYLCASSLWADTGELFFGEGSRLTVL.

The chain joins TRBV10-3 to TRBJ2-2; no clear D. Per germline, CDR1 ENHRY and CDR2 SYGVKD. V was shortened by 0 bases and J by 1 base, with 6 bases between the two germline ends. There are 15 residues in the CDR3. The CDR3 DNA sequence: TGTGCCATCAGTGAGTCGACATTGAACACCGGGGAGCTGTTTTTT. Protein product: CAISESTLNTGELFF.

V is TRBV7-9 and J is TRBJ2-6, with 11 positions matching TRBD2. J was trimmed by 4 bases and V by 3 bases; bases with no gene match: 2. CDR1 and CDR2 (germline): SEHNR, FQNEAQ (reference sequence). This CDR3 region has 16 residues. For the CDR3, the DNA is TGTGCCAGCAGCTTGGGACTAGCGGCCGGGGCCAACGTCCTGACTTTC. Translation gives CASSLGLAAGANVLTF.

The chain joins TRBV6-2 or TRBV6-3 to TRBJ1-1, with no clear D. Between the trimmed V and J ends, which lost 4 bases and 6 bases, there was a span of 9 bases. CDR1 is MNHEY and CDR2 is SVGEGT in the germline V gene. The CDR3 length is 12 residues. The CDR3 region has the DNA TGTGCCAGCAGTTCTAGGACGGCTGAAGCTTTCTTT. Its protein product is CASSSRTAEAFF.

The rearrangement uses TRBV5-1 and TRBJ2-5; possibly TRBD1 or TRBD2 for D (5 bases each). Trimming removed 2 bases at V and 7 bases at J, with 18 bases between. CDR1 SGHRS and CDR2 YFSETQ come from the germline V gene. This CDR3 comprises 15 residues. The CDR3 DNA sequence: TGCGCCAGCAGCTTCGGGACCGTCGCTGGCGTGACCCAGTACTTC. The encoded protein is CASSFGTVAGVTQYF.

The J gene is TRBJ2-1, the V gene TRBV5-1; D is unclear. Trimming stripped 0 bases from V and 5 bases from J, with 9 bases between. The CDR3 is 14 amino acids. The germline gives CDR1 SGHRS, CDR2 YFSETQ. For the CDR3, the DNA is TGCGCCAGCAGCTTGGAGGCAGGAAACAATGAGCAGTTCTTC. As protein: CASSLEAGNNEQFF.

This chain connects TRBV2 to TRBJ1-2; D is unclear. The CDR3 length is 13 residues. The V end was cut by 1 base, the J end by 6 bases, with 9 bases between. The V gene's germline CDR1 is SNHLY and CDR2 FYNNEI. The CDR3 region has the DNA TGTGCCAGCAGTGAAGTCGGGGTGAATGGCTACACCTTC. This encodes CASSEVGVNGYTF. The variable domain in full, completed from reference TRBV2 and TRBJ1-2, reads EPEVTQTPSHQVTQMGQEVILRCVPISNHLYFYWYRQILGQKVEFLVSFYNNEISEKSEIFDDQFSVERPDGSNFTLKIRSTKLEDSAMYFCASSEVGVNGYTFGSGTRLTVV.